This TCR beta chain was obtained from a study of graft-versus-host responses after intestinal transplantation. Study details: Grafts were multivisceral, liver-intestinal, or isolated intestinal. Anti-thymocyte globulin served as induction for all recipients, who then took tacrolimus and steroids for three to four years.

The data were produced by immunoSEQ multiplex PCR, yet TCRdb's version contains in-frame clones alone and is incomplete. The sample includes approximately 70,000 clones, 89% of them seen just once. Whole-study results and caveats: Investigators detected GvH clones in recipient marrow, with some emerging earlier in ileum or blood. Peak circulating GvH clone levels tracked with early post-transplant HvG declines.

This clone was seen once. Its antigen is unknown. The CDR3 sequence is 19 residues long. CDR1 is MGHRA, CDR2 YSYEKL, per germline. V trimming: 1 base; J trimming: 4 bases; junction bases outside the gene matches: 12. The sequence was collected from a human donor who received an intestinal transplant. This chain joins TRBV4-1 and TRBJ2-7, with 14 bases that match TRBD2. The sample here was unstimulated CD8+ T cells sorted from spleen or lymph node cells, taken before intestinal transplant. In nucleotides, the CDR3 is TGCGCCAGCAGCCAAGGGGGGACTAGCGGGGGACCATGGGCATACGAGCAGTACTTC. It translates to CASSQGGTSGGPWAYEQYF.